This TCR beta chain was sequenced in a study of blood T cells in healthy people across ages. Study outcomes and limitations: The study could not conclusively compare naive and antigen-experienced cells, given its unsorted PBMCs.

About this clonotype itself: Its cognate antigen is unknown.

The use of a sample-barcoded 5' primer and a J-beta primer mix characterized a second PCR of roughly 7 to 11 cycles. In TCRdb, the 5' RACE reads were re-called with MiXCR into one record per CDR3 protein. This sample yields about 1.5 million distinct CDR3 sequences, of which approximately 42% are seen a single time; under 5% belongs to the top ten. This TCR was sampled from a woman aged 18-30 years in good health. Sequencing was carried out using blood.

The CDR3, as DNA: TGTGCCATCAGTAAAGGGACTAGCGGGGGTTCTAGCACAGATACGCAGTATTTT. Amino acid sequence: CAISKGTSGGSSTDTQYF. The chain has TRBV10-3 and TRBJ2-3; 14 positions agree with TRBD2. The J segment lost 0 bases and the V segment lost 5 bases, leaving 7 bases of the junction unmatched. This CDR3 has 18 amino acids. The germline V gene has CDR1 ENHRY and CDR2 SYGVKD.